The present entry profiles one TCR beta chain with its context. This entry belongs to a study of blood T cell repertoires in COVID-19. Looking at the study overall: PBMCs, B-cell-depleted T cells, or T cells were the source of the cDNA or gDNA that made up the material.

Per the original methods: Estimation of nucleated cell counts relied on the amplification of reference gene primers. TCRdb's copy holds only in-frame clones and misses some; the assay was immunoSEQ multiplex PCR. The V and J calls and the clone size are those of that table, but D and trimming were determined from the DNA. The sample yields some 140,000 clones, approximately 83% seen once. The Seattle patients joined while their infection was active and were tracked longitudinally afterward. The V gene end was trimmed by 5 bases and the J gene end by 13 bases; junction bases not matched to a gene: 19. The CDR3 has 16 amino acids. Germline V lookup: CDR1 LNHDA, CDR2 SQIVND (reference sequence).

This sequence was found in a woman aged 60-75 years with COVID-19, enrolled during active disease. The rearrangement uses TRBV19 and TRBJ2-3; 9 bases are a match to TRBD2. The sequenced sample consisted of peripheral blood. DNA for the CDR3: TGTGCCAGTAGTCCATCCCACGGGACTAGCACCCCCATGGAGTATTTT. It codes for CASSPSHGTSTPMEYF.